The 15 T cell receptor beta chains below come from one sample, sequenced in a study of T cells in Graves' hyperthyroidism and ophthalmopathy (dated 2019 in TCRdb). Library generation was performed with multiplex PCR. The sequencer was an Illumina HiSeq 2000. The TCR beta CDR3 regions were amplified from the RNA transcripts. For the first round of RT-PCR on the TCR CDR3, the HTBI primer set was used together with the Qiagen OneStep RT-PCR kit. TCRdb cleaned the public reads at Q25 with fastp, built clones with MiXCR and kept in-frame beta chains. Each entry is one CDR3 protein sequence, shown with its most common DNA and genes. This sample gives 300,000 to 500,000 distinct CDR3 sequences in total; just under 15% of them show up just once. In total, the top ten clones hold about 33% of the sample. The source material was blood. These receptors originate from a woman in her 30s with Graves' hyperthyroidism.

This clonotype was seen at least ten times. The gene calls are TRBV28 and TRBJ2-7, with D perhaps matching TRBD1 (6 bases). Germline CDR1 and CDR2: MDHEN and SYDVKM. CDR3 size: 14 residues. Trimming cost V 0 bases and J 3 bases, with 9 bases left between them. For the CDR3, the DNA is TGTGCCAGCAGTTTATGGGACAGTAACTACGAGCAGTACTTC. Translated, it gives CASSLWDSNYEQYF.

In this sample, this clonotype turned up many times. The rearrangement links TRBV11-2 to TRBJ2-3, with 13 positions matching TRBD2. V dropped 1 base and J dropped 3; count of bases not matched to a gene: 10. The CDR3 runs to 19 residues. The germline CDR1 and CDR2 sequences are SGHAT and FQNNGV. CDR3 bases: TGTGCCAGCAGCTTAGTCCGGCGACTAGCGGGAGGTGTGACAGATACGCAGTATTTT. It translates to CASSLVRRLAGGVTDTQYF.

This clonotype was seen more than once but under ten times. The V and J genes are TRBV7-9 and TRBJ2-1; 15 bases are a match to TRBD2. The ends lost 5 bases at V and 6 bases at J; junction bases unmatched: 11. The CDR3 has 18 amino acids. Germline V CDR1 and CDR2: SEHNR, FQNEAQ (reference sequence). The CDR3 DNA is TGTGCCAGCAGCAGTGGCGGGACTAGCGGGAGGCGGCTCAATGAGCAGTTCTTC. Its protein is CASSSGGTSGRRLNEQFF.

This clonotype was picked up a small number of times. The V gene is TRBV20-1, the J gene TRBJ1-1; D possibly corresponds to TRBD1 (5 bases). This CDR3 contains 12 residues. Germline V gene data show CDR1 as DFQATT and CDR2 as SNEGSKA (reference sequence). V gave up 1 base and J gave up 11 bases, with 14 bases separating them. Here the CDR3 reads CSARGVAGQAFF. The DNA for the CDR3 is TGCAGTGCTAGAGGAGTAGCAGGGCAGGCTTTCTTT.

There are many counts of this clonotype. The genes are TRBV6-1 and TRBJ2-4, with 10 bases that match TRBD2. J was trimmed by 6 bases and V by 7 bases; bases with no gene match: 3. The germline V gene encodes CDR1 MNHNS and CDR2 SASEGT. The CDR3 consists of 13 residues. Here the CDR3 reads CASMLAGVNIQYF. The CDR3 DNA follows: TGTGCCAGCATGCTAGCGGGGGTAAACATTCAGTACTTC.

This clonotype was counted ten times or more. Mismatch with germline at one junction end may stem from a read error. The chain has TRBV5-1 and TRBJ2-1, with TRBD2 matching 7 bases. CDR1 SGHRS and CDR2 YFSETQ come from the germline V gene. The CDR3 extends over 15 amino acids. CDR3 in amino acids: CASSLGLAEYNEQFF. The CDR3 nucleotides read TGTGCCAGCAGCTTAGGGCTAGCGGAATACAATGAGCAGTTCTTC.

Worth noting for this clonotype: Germline is not matched at one junction end, which may reflect a read error. The chain couples TRBV19 to TRBJ2-1; TRBD2 matches at 8 bases. The CDR3 contains 16 residues. The germline CDR1 and CDR2 sequences are LNHDA and SQIVND (reference sequence). The CDR3 spells CAGSTSVAGTYNEQFF. As DNA, the CDR3 is TGTGCCGGTAGTACCTCAGTAGCGGGAACCTACAATGAGCAGTTCTTC.

This clonotype was counted at least ten times. V gene TRBV12-3 or TRBV12-4 combines with J gene TRBJ1-2; 7 bases are shared with TRBD1. Trimming removed 7 bases from V and 4 bases from J; junction bases left unmatched: 18. The CDR3 has 17 amino acids. In nucleotides, the CDR3 is TGTGCCAGCACCCAAAGAGGGACAGCCACTTCCTTCTATGGCTACACCTTC. Protein sequence: CASTQRGTATSFYGYTF.

This clonotype was seen a handful of times. The chain links TRBV5-1 to TRBJ2-2, with D possibly matching TRBD1 (6 bases). Per the germline V gene, CDR1 is SGHRS and CDR2 is YFSETQ. This CDR3 has 15 amino acids. Trimming left V 4 bases short and J 7 bases short, with 17 bases between. The CDR3 DNA reads TGCGCCAGCAGCCTCCAGCCAGGGGCGTACGGGGAGCTGTTTTTT. It translates to CASSLQPGAYGELFF.

This clonotype appeared many times. The chain links TRBV7-3 to TRBJ2-3, with 7 positions matching TRBD2. Germline V gene sequence: CDR1 SGHTA, CDR2 FQGTGA. The CDR3 covers 14 residues. The V segment lost 5 bases and the J segment 0 bases; nucleotides outside the gene matches: 2. DNA for the CDR3: TGTGCCAGCAGCGGAGCGGGGAGCACAGATACGCAGTATTTT. This sequence encodes CASSGAGSTDTQYF.

The V and J genes are TRBV4-1 and TRBJ2-6, with 9 bases that match TRBD1. The germline CDR1 and CDR2 sequences are MGHRA and YSYEKL. The CDR3 contains 16 residues. V lost 5 bases, J lost 2 bases, and 4 bases stayed unmatched. The CDR3 sequence is CASSAGQGTGANVLTF. The CDR3 DNA reads as TGCGCCAGCAGCGCAGGACAGGGGACTGGGGCCAACGTCCTGACTTTC.

This clonotype has a handful of counts. The V gene is TRBV6-1, the J gene TRBJ1-3; weak D call: TRBD1 (5 bases). Trimming took 6 bases from V and 4 from J, leaving 13 bases between them. Germline V gene lookup returns CDR1 MNHNS and CDR2 SASEGT. CDR3 length: 14 amino acids. The CDR3 DNA reads as TGTGCCAGCAGAGCCGACAGAATAGGAAACACCATATATTTT. Protein: CASRADRIGNTIYF.

The chain has TRBV10-3 and TRBJ1-2; D unresolved. Germline V gene sequence: CDR1 ENHRY, CDR2 SYGVKD. The V end lost 6 bases, the J end lost 4 bases, and 18 bases lay between the germline ends. The CDR3 consists of 15 residues. The CDR3 sequence: CAIRQQHTPGYGYTF. The CDR3 DNA reads as TGTGCCATCAGACAGCAACATACCCCTGGCTATGGCTACACCTTC.

This clonotype was observed a few times. The chain combines TRBV24-1 with TRBJ2-2, with D perhaps matching TRBD2 (5 bases). This CDR3 comprises 15 residues. Deletions cut 5 bases from V and 3 bases from J, with 12 bases between. CDR1 and CDR2 (germline): KGHDR, SFDVKD. CDR3 loop: CATSGRGLDTGELFF. CDR3 nucleotide sequence: TGTGCCACCAGTGGCCGGGGATTGGACACCGGGGAGCTGTTTTTT.

In this sample, this clonotype turned up a few times. The V and J genes are TRBV30 and TRBJ2-2, with 11 bases fitting TRBD2. Unmatched junction bases numbered 12, after V lost 5 bases and J lost 4 bases. The CDR3 is 17 residues long. Germline V gene lookup returns CDR1 GTSNPN and CDR2 SVGIG (reference sequence). The CDR3 DNA is TGTGCCTGGCTCGACACTAGCGGGAGCCGCGGCACCGGGGAGCTGTTTTTT. Translation: CAWLDTSGSRGTGELFF.